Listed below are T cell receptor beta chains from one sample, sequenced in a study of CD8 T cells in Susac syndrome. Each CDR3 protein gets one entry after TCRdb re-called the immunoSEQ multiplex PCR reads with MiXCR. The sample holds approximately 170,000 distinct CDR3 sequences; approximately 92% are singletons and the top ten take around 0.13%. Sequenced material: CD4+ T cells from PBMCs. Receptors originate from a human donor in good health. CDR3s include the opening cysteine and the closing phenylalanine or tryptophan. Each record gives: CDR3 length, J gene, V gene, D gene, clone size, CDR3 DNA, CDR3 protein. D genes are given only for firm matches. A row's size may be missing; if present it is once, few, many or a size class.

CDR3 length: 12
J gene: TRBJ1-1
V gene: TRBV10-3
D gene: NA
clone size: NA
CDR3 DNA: TGTGCCATCAGTCGTCAGGGACTTGAAGCTTTCTTT
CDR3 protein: CAISRQGLEAFF

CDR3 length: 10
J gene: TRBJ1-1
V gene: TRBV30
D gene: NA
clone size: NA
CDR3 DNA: TGTGCCTGGAGGGACACTGAAGCTTTCTTT
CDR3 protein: CAWRDTEAFF

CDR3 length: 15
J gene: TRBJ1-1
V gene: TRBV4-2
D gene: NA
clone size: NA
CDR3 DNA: TGTGCCAGCAGCCAACGGACCGACGTTATGACCGAAGCTTTCTTT
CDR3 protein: CASSQRTDVMTEAFF

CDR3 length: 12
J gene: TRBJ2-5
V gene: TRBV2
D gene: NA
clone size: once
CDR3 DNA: TGTGCCAGCAGTGTAGGATGGGAGACCCAGTACTTC
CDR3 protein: CASSVGWETQYF

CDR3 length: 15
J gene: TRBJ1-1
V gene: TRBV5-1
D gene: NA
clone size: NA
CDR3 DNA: TGCGCCAGCGGTACCGGGGCTGGTTGGAACACTGAAGCTTTCTTT
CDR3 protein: CASGTGAGWNTEAFF

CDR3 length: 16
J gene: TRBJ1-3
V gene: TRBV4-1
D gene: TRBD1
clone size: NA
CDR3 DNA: TGCGCCAGCAGCCAAGAACAGGGGAGCGCTGGAAACACCATATATTTT
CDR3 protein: CASSQEQGSAGNTIYF

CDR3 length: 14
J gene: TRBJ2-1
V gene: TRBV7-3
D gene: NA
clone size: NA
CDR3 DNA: TGTGCCAGCAGCTTAAACCCAGGAGGCAATGAGCAGTTCTTC
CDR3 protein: CASSLNPGGNEQFF

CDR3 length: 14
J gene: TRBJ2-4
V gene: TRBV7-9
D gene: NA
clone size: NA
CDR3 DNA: TGTGCCAGCAGCTTAGAGGGGTCGCGAAGCATTCAGTACTTC
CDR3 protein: CASSLEGSRSIQYF

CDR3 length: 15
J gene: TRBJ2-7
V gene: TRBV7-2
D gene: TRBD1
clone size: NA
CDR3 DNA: TGTGCCAGCAGCTTCTCCCGGACAGGGAGCTACGAGCAGTACTTC
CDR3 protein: CASSFSRTGSYEQYF

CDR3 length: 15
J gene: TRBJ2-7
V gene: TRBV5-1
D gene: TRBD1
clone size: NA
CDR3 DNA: TGCGCCAGCAGAAGTACCGGGACAGGGGCCTACGAGCAGTACTTC
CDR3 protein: CASRSTGTGAYEQYF

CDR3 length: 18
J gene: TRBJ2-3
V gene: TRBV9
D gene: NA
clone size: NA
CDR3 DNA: TGTGCCAGCAGCGTAGAAGGGGGAAGGACGTACAGCACAGATACGCAGTATTTT
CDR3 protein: CASSVEGGRTYSTDTQYF

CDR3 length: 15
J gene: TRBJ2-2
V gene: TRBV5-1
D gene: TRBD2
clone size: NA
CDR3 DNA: TGCGCCAGCAGCCCCCTAGCGGGGGGGCTTGGGGAGCTGTTTTTT
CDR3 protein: CASSPLAGGLGELFF

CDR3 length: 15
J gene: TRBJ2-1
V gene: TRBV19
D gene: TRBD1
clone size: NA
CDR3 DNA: TGTGCCACCAAGTCCTGGGGACAGGGGGATAATGAGCAGTTCTTC
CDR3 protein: CATKSWGQGDNEQFF

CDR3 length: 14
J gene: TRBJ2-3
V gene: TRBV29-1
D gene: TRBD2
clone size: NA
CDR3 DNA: TGCAGCGGATTAGCGGGGGGGCCAGGAGATACGCAGTATTTT
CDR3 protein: CSGLAGGPGDTQYF

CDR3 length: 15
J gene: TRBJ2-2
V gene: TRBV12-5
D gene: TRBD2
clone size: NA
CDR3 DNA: TGTGCTAGTGGTCCCCGGACTAGCACGCCCGGGGAGCTGTTTTTT
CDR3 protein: CASGPRTSTPGELFF

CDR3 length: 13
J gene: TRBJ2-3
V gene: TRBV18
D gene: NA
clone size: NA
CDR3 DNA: TGTGCCAGCTCATCTGACCCCACAGATACGCAGTATTTT
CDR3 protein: CASSSDPTDTQYF

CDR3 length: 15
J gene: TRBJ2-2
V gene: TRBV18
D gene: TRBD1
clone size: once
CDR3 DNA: TGTGCCAGCTCACCGAGACAGGGGTACACCGGGGAGCTGTTTTTT
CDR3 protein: CASSPRQGYTGELFF

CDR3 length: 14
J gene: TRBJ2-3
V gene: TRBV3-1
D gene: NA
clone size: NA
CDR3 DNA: TGTGCCAGCAGCCTCCGGGACCAAACTTTCGGGGAGTATTTT
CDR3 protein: CASSLRDQTFGEYF

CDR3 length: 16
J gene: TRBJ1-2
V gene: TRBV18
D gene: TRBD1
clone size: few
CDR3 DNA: TGTGCCAGCTCACCACCGAGTACACAGGGGGGACATGGCTACACCTTC
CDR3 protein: CASSPPSTQGGHGYTF

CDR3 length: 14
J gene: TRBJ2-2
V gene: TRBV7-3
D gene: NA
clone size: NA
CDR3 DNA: TGTGCCAGCAGCCCCCCTGGGTACACCGGGGAGCTGTTTTTT
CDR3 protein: CASSPPGYTGELFF

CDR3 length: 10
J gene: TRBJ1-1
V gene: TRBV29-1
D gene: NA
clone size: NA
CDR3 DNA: TGCAGCGGACGAGACACTGAAGCTTTCTTT
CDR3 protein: CSGRDTEAFF

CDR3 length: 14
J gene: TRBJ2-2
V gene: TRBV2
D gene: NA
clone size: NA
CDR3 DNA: TGTGCCAGCAAGGGGGGCGAGGACACCGGGGAGCTGTTTTTT
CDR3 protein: CASKGGEDTGELFF

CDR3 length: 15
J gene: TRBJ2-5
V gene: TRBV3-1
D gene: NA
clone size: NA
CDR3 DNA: TGTGCCAGCAGCCTAACCCAGGGAGGGGGAGAGACCCAGTACTTC
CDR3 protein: CASSLTQGGGETQYF

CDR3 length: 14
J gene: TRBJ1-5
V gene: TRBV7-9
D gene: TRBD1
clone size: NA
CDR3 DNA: TGTGCCAGCAGCGAAGGAACGGACAGGGATCCCCAGCATTTT
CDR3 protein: CASSEGTDRDPQHF

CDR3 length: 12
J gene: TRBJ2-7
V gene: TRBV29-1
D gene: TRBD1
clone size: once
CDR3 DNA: TGCAGCGTCCGGGACAGGGACGACGAGCAGTACTTC
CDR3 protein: CSVRDRDDEQYF

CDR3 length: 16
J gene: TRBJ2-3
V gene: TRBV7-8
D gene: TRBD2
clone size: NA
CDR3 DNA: TGTGCCAGCAGCTTAGTTTGGGGGGGAGGCACAGATACGCAGTATTTT
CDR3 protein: CASSLVWGGGTDTQYF

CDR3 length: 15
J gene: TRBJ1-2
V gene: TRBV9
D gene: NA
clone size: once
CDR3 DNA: TGTGCCAGCAGCGTAGTCGAGGAGGGAGAGTATGGCTACACCTTC
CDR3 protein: CASSVVEEGEYGYTF

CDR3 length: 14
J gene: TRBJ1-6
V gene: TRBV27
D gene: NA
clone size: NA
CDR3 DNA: TGTGCCAGCAGTTTACGTGGGGTGGGGGTCACCCTCCACTTT
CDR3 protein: CASSLRGVGVTLHF

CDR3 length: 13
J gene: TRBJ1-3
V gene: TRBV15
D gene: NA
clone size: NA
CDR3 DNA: TGTGCCACCAGCGACCCCTCTGGAAACACCATATATTTT
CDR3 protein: CATSDPSGNTIYF

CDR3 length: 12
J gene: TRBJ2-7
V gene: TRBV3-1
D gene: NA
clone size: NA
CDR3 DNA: TGTGCCAGCAGCCCGTCTACCTACGAGCAGTACTTC
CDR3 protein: CASSPSTYEQYF

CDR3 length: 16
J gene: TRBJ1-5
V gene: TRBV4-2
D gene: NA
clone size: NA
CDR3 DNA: TGTGCCAGCAGCCAAGAGGTAGGAACTACTCTCCAGCCCCAGCATTTT
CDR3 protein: CASSQEVGTTLQPQHF

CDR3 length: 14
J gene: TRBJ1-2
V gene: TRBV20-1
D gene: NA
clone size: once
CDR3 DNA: TGCAGTGCTAGAGATCCATCCAGGGCTGGTGGCTACACCTTC
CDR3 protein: CSARDPSRAGGYTF

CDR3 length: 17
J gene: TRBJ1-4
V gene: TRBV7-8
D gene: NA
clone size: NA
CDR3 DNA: TGTGCCAGCAGCTTAAGATCCTCCGCAGGGGTTGACGAAAAACTGTTTTTT
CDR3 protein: CASSLRSSAGVDEKLFF

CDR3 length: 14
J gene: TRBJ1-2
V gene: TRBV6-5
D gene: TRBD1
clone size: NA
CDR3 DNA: TGTGCCAGCAGTACGGGACAGGGGGCCTATGGCTACACCTTC
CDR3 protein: CASSTGQGAYGYTF

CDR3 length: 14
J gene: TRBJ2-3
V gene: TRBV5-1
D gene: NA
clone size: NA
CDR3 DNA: TGCGCCAGCAGCTTGAATGCTGCCTCAGATACGCAGTATTTT
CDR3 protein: CASSLNAASDTQYF

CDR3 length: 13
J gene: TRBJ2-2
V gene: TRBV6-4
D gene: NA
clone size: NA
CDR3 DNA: TGTGCCAGCACCCGACGCCCCGGTGGGGAGCTGTTTTTT
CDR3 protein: CASTRRPGGELFF

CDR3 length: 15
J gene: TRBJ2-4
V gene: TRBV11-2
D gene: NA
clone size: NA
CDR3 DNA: TGTGCCAGCAGCTTCCTCCACGGGACGGAAAACATTCAGTACTTC
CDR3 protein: CASSFLHGTENIQYF

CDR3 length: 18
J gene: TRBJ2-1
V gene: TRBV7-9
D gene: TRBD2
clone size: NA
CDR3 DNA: TGTGCCAGCAGCCCTCAACTAGCGGGGGGTTCCTCCTACAATGAGCAGTTCTTC
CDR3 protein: CASSPQLAGGSSYNEQFF

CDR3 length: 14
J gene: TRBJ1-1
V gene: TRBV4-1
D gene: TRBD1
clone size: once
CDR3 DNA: TGCGCCAGCAGCCACCAGGGGGGGAACACTGAAGCTTTCTTT
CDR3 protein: CASSHQGGNTEAFF

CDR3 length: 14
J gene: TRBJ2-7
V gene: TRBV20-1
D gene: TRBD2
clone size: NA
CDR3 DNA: TGCAGTGCTATTAGCGGGGGCCTTCCGGACGAGCAGTACTTC
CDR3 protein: CSAISGGLPDEQYF

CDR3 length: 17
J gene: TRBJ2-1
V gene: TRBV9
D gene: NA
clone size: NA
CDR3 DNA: TGTGCCAGCAGCGTAGCTTCGACTGGGCTTTCCTACAATGAGCAGTTCTTC
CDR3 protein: CASSVASTGLSYNEQFF

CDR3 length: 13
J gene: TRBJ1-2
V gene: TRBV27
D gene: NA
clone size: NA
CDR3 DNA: TGTGCCAGCAGTTTCGGACAATACTATGGCTACACCTTC
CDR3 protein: CASSFGQYYGYTF

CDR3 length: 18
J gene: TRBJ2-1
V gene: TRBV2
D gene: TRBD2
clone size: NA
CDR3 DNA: TGTGCCAGCAGTTACCGGACTAGCGGGGGTCTAGGGGACAATGAGCAGTTCTTC
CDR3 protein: CASSYRTSGGLGDNEQFF

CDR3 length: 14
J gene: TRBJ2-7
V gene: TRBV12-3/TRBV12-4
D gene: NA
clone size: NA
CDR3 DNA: TGTGCCAGCAGTTGGGGAGGGGGGGGCTACGAGCAGTACTTC
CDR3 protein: CASSWGGGGYEQYF

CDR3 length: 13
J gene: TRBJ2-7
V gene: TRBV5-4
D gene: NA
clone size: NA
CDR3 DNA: TGTGCCAGCAGCTTGGATGGGGGGACCGAGCAGTACTTC
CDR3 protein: CASSLDGGTEQYF

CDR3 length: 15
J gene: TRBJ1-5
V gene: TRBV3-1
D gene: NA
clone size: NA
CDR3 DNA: TGTGCCAGCAGCCAAGAATGGGGGCCCAATCAGCCCCAGCATTTT
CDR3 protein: CASSQEWGPNQPQHF

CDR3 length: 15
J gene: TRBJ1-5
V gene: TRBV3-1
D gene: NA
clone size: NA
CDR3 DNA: TGTGCCAGCAGCCAAGGTCTCCTGATCAATCAGCCCCAGCATTTT
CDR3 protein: CASSQGLLINQPQHF

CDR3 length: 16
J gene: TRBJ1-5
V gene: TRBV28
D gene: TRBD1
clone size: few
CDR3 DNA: TGTGCCAGCAGCCTCAGGGGAGGGCAGGGGGGAGGACCCCAGCATTTT
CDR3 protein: CASSLRGGQGGGPQHF

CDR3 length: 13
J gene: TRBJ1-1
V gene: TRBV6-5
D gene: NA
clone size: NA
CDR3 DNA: TGTGCCAGCAGGAGGGCACAGAACACTGAAGCTTTCTTT
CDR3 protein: CASRRAQNTEAFF

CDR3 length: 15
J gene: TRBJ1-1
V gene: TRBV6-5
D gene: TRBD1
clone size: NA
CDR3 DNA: TGTGCCAGCAGTTACGCGGACAGGATGAACACTGAAGCTTTCTTT
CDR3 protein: CASSYADRMNTEAFF